This is a list of T cell receptor beta chains from one sample in a study of T cells in narcolepsy. Repertoires were generated with immunoSEQ multiplex PCR, while TCRdb's copy carries only in-frame clones and drops some. The table includes about 24,000 clones, 60% to 75% detected once. The sample taken for sequencing was memory (CD45RA-) CD4+ T cells from blood. These receptors were obtained from a human donor in good health. Both conserved end residues are part of each CDR3. The D gene is left open where the match is weak. A row's size may be missing; if present it is once, few, many or a size class.

V: TRBV7-2; size: -; J: TRBJ1-6; D: -; CDR3: CASSLRGGRDFSPLHF; DNA: TGTGCCAGCAGCTTGAGGGGGGGCCGTGACTTTTCACCCCTCCACTTT
V: TRBV4-1; size: -; J: TRBJ1-2; D: -; CDR3: CASSLDSINYGYTF; DNA: TGCGCCAGCAGCCTAGACAGCATTAACTATGGCTACACCTTC
V: TRBV5-8; size: few; J: TRBJ1-2; D: -; CDR3: CASSLARGDGYTF; DNA: TGTGCCAGCAGCTTGGCGCGGGGAGATGGCTACACCTTC
V: TRBV2; size: few; J: TRBJ2-1; D: -; CDR3: CASSSGTPKQFF; DNA: TGTGCCAGCAGTTCGGGCACACCCAAACAGTTCTTC
V: TRBV7-9; size: few; J: TRBJ1-6; D: -; CDR3: CASSLEFSPLHF; DNA: TGTGCCAGCAGCTTAGAGTTCTCACCCCTCCACTTT
V: TRBV5-1; size: once; J: TRBJ1-2; D: -; CDR3: CASRQGIGLWDGYTF; DNA: TGCGCCAGCAGACAGGGTATTGGGCTCTGGGATGGCTACACCTTC
V: TRBV6-6; size: -; J: TRBJ2-1; D: -; CDR3: CASSRPGDEQFF; DNA: TGTGCCAGCAGCCGCCCGGGGGATGAGCAGTTCTTC
V: TRBV7-2; size: -; J: TRBJ2-3; D: -; CDR3: CASGRGLLGTDTQYF; DNA: TGTGCCAGTGGACGGGGCCTCTTGGGAACAGATACGCAGTATTTT
V: TRBV25-1; size: -; J: TRBJ1-2; D: -; CDR3: CASSEWSYGYTF; DNA: TGTGCCAGCAGTGAATGGTCTTATGGCTACACCTTC
V: TRBV29-1; size: -; J: TRBJ2-5; D: -; CDR3: CSGGGVQETQYF; DNA: TGCAGCGGAGGAGGGGTCCAAGAGACCCAGTACTTC
V: TRBV11-2; size: -; J: TRBJ1-1; D: -; CDR3: CASSLKGRANTEAFF; DNA: TGTGCCAGCAGCTTAAAGGGTCGGGCGAACACTGAAGCTTTCTTT
V: TRBV27; size: few; J: TRBJ2-5; D: TRBD1; CDR3: CASSFPGQQRKAGETQYF; DNA: TGTGCCAGCAGTTTCCCGGGACAGCAGAGGAAGGCTGGAGAGACCCAGTACTTC
V: TRBV28; size: -; J: TRBJ1-5; D: -; CDR3: CATNRPDQPQHF; DNA: TGTGCCACCAACCGACCAGATCAGCCCCAGCATTTT
V: TRBV4-3; size: -; J: TRBJ1-5; D: -; CDR3: CASSQEREGTVNQPQHF; DNA: TGCGCCAGCAGCCAAGAAAGGGAAGGGACGGTCAATCAGCCCCAGCATTTT
V: TRBV7-9; size: -; J: TRBJ2-3; D: -; CDR3: CASSLVPSASTDTQYF; DNA: TGTGCCAGCAGCTTAGTACCTAGCGCTAGCACAGATACGCAGTATTTT
V: TRBV6-1; size: -; J: TRBJ1-6; D: -; CDR3: CASSLELYNSPLHF; DNA: TGTGCCAGCAGCTTAGAGCTCTATAATTCACCCCTCCACTTT
V: TRBV6-1; size: few; J: TRBJ2-7; D: -; CDR3: CASSEAGPSLYEQYF; DNA: TGTGCCAGCAGTGAGGCAGGCCCTTCACTCTACGAGCAGTACTTC
V: TRBV9; size: -; J: TRBJ2-2; D: -; CDR3: CASSVGRDTGELFF; DNA: TGTGCCAGCAGCGTAGGTCGGGACACCGGGGAGCTGTTTTTT
V: TRBV28; size: -; J: TRBJ1-2; D: -; CDR3: CASSLKGPGNGYTF; DNA: TGTGCCAGCAGTTTAAAGGGGCCAGGGAACGGCTACACCTTC
V: TRBV19; size: -; J: TRBJ2-2; D: -; CDR3: CASSSPMGAYTGELFF; DNA: TGTGCCAGTAGTTCCCCCATGGGGGCGTACACCGGGGAGCTGTTTTTT
V: TRBV18; size: -; J: TRBJ2-1; D: -; CDR3: CASSRNDKNEQFF; DNA: TGTGCCAGCTCACGGAATGACAAGAATGAGCAGTTCTTC
V: TRBV7-9; size: -; J: TRBJ2-6; D: -; CDR3: CASSHPTYHGQSRANVLTF; DNA: TGTGCCAGCAGCCATCCAACATACCATGGACAAAGTCGGGCCAACGTCCTGACTTTC
V: TRBV4-1; size: -; J: TRBJ1-4; D: TRBD1; CDR3: CASSQDRRDRAGREKLFF; DNA: TGCGCCAGCAGCCAAGATCGCCGAGACAGGGCTGGTCGTGAAAAACTGTTTTTT
V: TRBV6-1; size: -; J: TRBJ1-5; D: -; CDR3: CASSDQPEDQPQHF; DNA: TGTGCCAGCAGTGACCAACCTGAGGATCAGCCCCAGCATTTT
V: TRBV6-5; size: -; J: TRBJ1-1; D: -; CDR3: CASSEGRGSAEAFF; DNA: TGTGCCAGCAGTGAAGGGAGGGGGAGCGCTGAAGCTTTCTTT
V: TRBV9; size: -; J: TRBJ1-5; D: -; CDR3: CASSATGYQPQHF; DNA: TGTGCCAGCAGCGCCACAGGGTATCAGCCCCAGCATTTT
V: TRBV6-5; size: -; J: TRBJ1-1; D: -; CDR3: CASGRGFSEAFF; DNA: TGTGCCAGCGGACGGGGGTTTTCTGAAGCTTTCTTT
V: TRBV18; size: -; J: TRBJ1-3; D: TRBD1; CDR3: CASSPIETGVTGNTIYF; DNA: TGTGCCAGCTCACCTATCGAGACAGGGGTAACTGGAAACACCATATATTTT
V: TRBV2; size: -; J: TRBJ2-5; D: -; CDR3: CASSEDRVRETQYF; DNA: TGTGCCAGCAGTGAGGATCGGGTCAGGGAGACCCAGTACTTC
V: TRBV7-9; size: -; J: TRBJ1-3; D: -; CDR3: CASSLAGLNTIYF; DNA: TGTGCCAGCAGCTTAGCAGGGTTGAACACCATATATTTT
V: TRBV18; size: -; J: TRBJ1-1; D: TRBD1; CDR3: CASSPRTGGGNTEAFF; DNA: TGTGCCAGCTCACCAAGGACAGGGGGAGGGAACACTGAAGCTTTCTTT
V: TRBV5-6; size: medium-sized; J: TRBJ2-1; D: -; CDR3: CASSLGSGYWDNEQFF; DNA: TGTGCCAGCAGCTTGGGGTCCGGGTACTGGGACAATGAGCAGTTCTTC
V: TRBV7-2; size: -; J: TRBJ2-3; D: -; CDR3: CASSLASQKDTQYF; DNA: TGTGCCAGCAGCTTAGCTTCCCAGAAGGATACGCAGTATTTT
V: TRBV6-6; size: -; J: TRBJ1-5; D: -; CDR3: CASSDPRGPQHF; DNA: TGTGCCAGCAGCGACCCGAGGGGGCCCCAGCATTTT
V: TRBV18; size: -; J: TRBJ1-2; D: -; CDR3: CASSPRREDGYTF; DNA: TGTGCCAGCTCACCACGGAGGGAGGATGGCTACACCTTC
V: TRBV6-5; size: -; J: TRBJ2-1; D: -; CDR3: CASSYLQGRGEQFF; DNA: TGTGCCAGCAGTTATTTACAGGGTAGGGGTGAGCAGTTCTTC
V: TRBV5-1; size: -; J: TRBJ2-7; D: -; CDR3: CASSYQATDYEQYF; DNA: TGCGCCAGCAGCTACCAAGCGACAGACTACGAGCAGTACTTC
V: TRBV2; size: -; J: TRBJ1-2; D: -; CDR3: CASSESRDGYTF; DNA: TGTGCCAGCAGTGAATCAAGGGATGGCTACACCTTC
V: TRBV29-1; size: -; J: TRBJ2-2; D: -; CDR3: CSVGKGTGELFF; DNA: TGCAGCGTTGGTAAGGGTACCGGGGAGCTGTTTTTT
V: TRBV5-1; size: few; J: TRBJ2-3; D: -; CDR3: CASSLAYGGTDTQYF; DNA: TGCGCCAGCAGCTTGGCGTACGGGGGTACAGATACGCAGTATTTT
V: TRBV28; size: -; J: TRBJ1-2; D: TRBD1; CDR3: CASSANRGRTRRYTF; DNA: TGTGCCAGCAGTGCAAACAGGGGGCGTACCCGGCGCTACACCTTC
V: TRBV28; size: -; J: TRBJ2-7; D: -; CDR3: CASSLAGARRQYF; DNA: TGTGCCAGCAGTTTGGCCGGGGCCCGGAGGCAGTACTTC
V: TRBV15; size: -; J: TRBJ2-5; D: -; CDR3: CATNLGGPGRETQYF; DNA: TGTGCCACCAACCTCGGGGGGCCGGGAAGGGAGACCCAGTACTTC
V: TRBV18; size: few; J: TRBJ2-3; D: -; CDR3: CASSPPSTDTQYF; DNA: TGTGCCAGCTCACCACCGAGCACAGATACGCAGTATTTT
V: TRBV28; size: -; J: TRBJ1-2; D: TRBD1; CDR3: CASTVEQGRRSYTF; DNA: TGTGCCAGCACTGTCGAACAGGGGCGCCGAAGCTACACCTTC
V: TRBV6-1; size: -; J: TRBJ2-2; D: -; CDR3: CASNPAGYTGELFF; DNA: TGTGCCAGCAACCCCGCAGGGTATACCGGGGAGCTGTTTTTT
V: TRBV2; size: -; J: TRBJ1-4; D: -; CDR3: CASSVEGRHEKLFF; DNA: TGTGCCAGCAGTGTGGAGGGACGACACGAAAAACTGTTTTTT
V: TRBV2; size: -; J: TRBJ1-5; D: -; CDR3: CASTRTENQPQHF; DNA: TGTGCCAGCACTAGGACCGAGAATCAGCCCCAGCATTTT
V: TRBV30; size: once; J: TRBJ2-6; D: -; CDR3: CAWGVTGANVLTF; DNA: TGTGCCTGGGGAGTAACCGGGGCCAACGTCCTGACTTTC
V: TRBV19; size: -; J: TRBJ1-6; D: TRBD1; CDR3: CASSIGQGKAPLHF; DNA: TGTGCCAGTAGTATTGGACAGGGGAAGGCACCCCTCCACTTT
V: TRBV5-1; size: few; J: TRBJ1-1; D: -; CDR3: CASSLAPRGGRTEAFF; DNA: TGCGCCAGCAGCTTGGCCCCCCGGGGGGGCCGTACTGAAGCTTTCTTT
V: TRBV11-2; size: -; J: TRBJ1-6; D: TRBD1; CDR3: CASSPSGSGTGINSPLHF; DNA: TGTGCCAGCAGCCCCTCCGGTTCCGGGACAGGGATTAATTCACCCCTCCACTTT